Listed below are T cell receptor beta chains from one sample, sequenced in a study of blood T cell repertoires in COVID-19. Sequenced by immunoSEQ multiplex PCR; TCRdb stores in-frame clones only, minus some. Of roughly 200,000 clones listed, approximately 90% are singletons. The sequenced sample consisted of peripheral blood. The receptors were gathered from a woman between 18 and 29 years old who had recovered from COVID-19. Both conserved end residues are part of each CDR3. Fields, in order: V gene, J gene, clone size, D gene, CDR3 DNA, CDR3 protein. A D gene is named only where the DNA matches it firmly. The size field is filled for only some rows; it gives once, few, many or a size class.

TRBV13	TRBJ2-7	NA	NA	TGTGCCAGCAGCTTCTATCCCTACGAGCAGTACTTC	CASSFYPYEQYF
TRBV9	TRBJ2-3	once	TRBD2	TGTGCCAGCAGCGCCGGACTAGCGGACACAGATACGCAGTATTTT	CASSAGLADTDTQYF
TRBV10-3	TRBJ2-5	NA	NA	TGTGCCATCAGCCCAGCTGGAGTAGAGACCCAGTACTTC	CAISPAGVETQYF
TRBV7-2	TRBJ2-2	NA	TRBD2	TGTGCCAGCAGCTTTCTAGCGGGAACCGGGGAGCTGTTTTTT	CASSFLAGTGELFF
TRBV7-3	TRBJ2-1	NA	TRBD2	TGTGCCAGCAGCGCTCTAGCGGGAGCTTACAATGAGCAGTTCTTC	CASSALAGAYNEQFF
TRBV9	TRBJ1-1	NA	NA	TGTGCCAGCAGCGTAGCTGGACTGGTTAACACTGAAGCTTTCTTT	CASSVAGLVNTEAFF
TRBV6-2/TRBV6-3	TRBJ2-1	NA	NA	TGTGCCAGCAGTCCCTACCTTACAGGAGAGCAGTTCTTC	CASSPYLTGEQFF
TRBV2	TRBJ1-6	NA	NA	TGTGCCAGCGCCTTGAGCTCCTATAATTCACCCCTCCACTTT	CASALSSYNSPLHF
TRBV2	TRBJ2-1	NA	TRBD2	TGTGCCAGCAGTCGCGGGAGCCCTCTCTACAATGAGCAGTTCTTC	CASSRGSPLYNEQFF
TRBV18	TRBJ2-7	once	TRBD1	TGTGCCAGCTCATCGGGACAGGGGGCCTACGAGCAGTACTTC	CASSSGQGAYEQYF
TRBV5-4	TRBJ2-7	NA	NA	TGTGCCAGCAGCAATTATGGTCGGGAACCCTCCTACGAGCAGTACTTC	CASSNYGREPSYEQYF
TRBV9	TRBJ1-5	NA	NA	TGTGCCAGCAGCGCCTTGGGGAGCGGGGGGCCCCAGCATTTT	CASSALGSGGPQHF
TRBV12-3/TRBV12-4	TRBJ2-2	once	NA	TGTGCCAGCAAAACGGACATCACCGGGGAGCTGTTTTTT	CASKTDITGELFF
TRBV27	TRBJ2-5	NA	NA	TGTGCCAGCAGTCACCTCCCCTTGTGGCCAGAGACCCAGTACTTC	CASSHLPLWPETQYF
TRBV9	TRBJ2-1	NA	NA	TGTGCCAGCAGCGTCGCGGGTGCCCCCTACAATGAGCAGTTCTTC	CASSVAGAPYNEQFF
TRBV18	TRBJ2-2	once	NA	TGTGCCAGCTCACCACTCCCGGCCGGGGAGCTGTTTTTT	CASSPLPAGELFF
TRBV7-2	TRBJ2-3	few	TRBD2	TGTGCCAGCAGCCATCAAATTAGCGGGAGTTGGGGGTCAGATACGCAGTATTTT	CASSHQISGSWGSDTQYF
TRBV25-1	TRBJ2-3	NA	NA	TGTGCCAGCAGCCCCGGGAACGAGGATACGCAGTATTTT	CASSPGNEDTQYF
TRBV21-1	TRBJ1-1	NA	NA	TGTGCCAGCAGCAAGCATGGTGGCCCTCCCGAAGGCAGGGACTGGGCTGAAGCTTTCTTT	CASSKHGGPPEGRDWAEAFF
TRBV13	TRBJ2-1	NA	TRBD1	TGTGCCAGCATCTCCCCCACCGGGACAGGGGGGAATGAGCAGTTCTTC	CASISPTGTGGNEQFF
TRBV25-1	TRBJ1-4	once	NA	TGTGCCAGCAGGGGATGGAGGGGTCTTGAAAAACTGTTTTTT	CASRGWRGLEKLFF
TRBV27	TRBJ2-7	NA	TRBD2	TGTGCCAGCAGGGCCCGGGGGGGGTTCCACGAGCAGTACTTC	CASRARGGFHEQYF
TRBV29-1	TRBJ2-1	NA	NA	TGCAGCTGGGGCAGGGAAAACTACAATGAGCAGTTCTTC	CSWGRENYNEQFF
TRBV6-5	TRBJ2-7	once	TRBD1	TGTGCCAGCAGTTTTGGACAGGGTTCTTACGAGCAGTACTTC	CASSFGQGSYEQYF
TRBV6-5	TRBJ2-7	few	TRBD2	TGTGCCAGCAGTTACTCCGGGAGGGCCGTTTACGAGCAGTACTTC	CASSYSGRAVYEQYF
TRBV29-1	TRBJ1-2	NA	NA	TGCAGCGTTGGAAATTGGGAGGGGAGGAACTATGGCTACACCTTC	CSVGNWEGRNYGYTF
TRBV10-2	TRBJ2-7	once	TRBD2	TGCGCCAGCACCTCTTCTAGCGGTAGCTCCTACGAGCAGTACTTC	CASTSSSGSSYEQYF
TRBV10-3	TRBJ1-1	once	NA	TGTGCCATCTCGGTGGGGAGTTCCACTGAAGCTTTCTTT	CAISVGSSTEAFF
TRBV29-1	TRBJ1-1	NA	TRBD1	TGCAGCGTTCTGGGGTGGGACAGGGGGCTTGCTTTCTTT	CSVLGWDRGLAFF
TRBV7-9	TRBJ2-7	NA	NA	TGTGCCAGCACCGAATACGAGGGCGACGAGCAGTACTTC	CASTEYEGDEQYF
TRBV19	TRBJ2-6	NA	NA	TGTGCCAGTAGTTCCATACTTAAAATCTACTCTGGGGCCAACGTCCTGACTTTC	CASSSILKIYSGANVLTF
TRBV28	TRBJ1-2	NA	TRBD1	TGTGCCAGCAGGCTCCAGGGGGCCAAGGGCTACACCTTC	CASRLQGAKGYTF
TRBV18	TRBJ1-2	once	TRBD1	TGTGCCAGCCCCATCTCGGACAGGGGGTTTGGCTACACCTTC	CASPISDRGFGYTF
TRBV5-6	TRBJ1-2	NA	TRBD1	TGTGCCAGCAGCACGGGACAGATTAACTATGGCTACACCTTC	CASSTGQINYGYTF
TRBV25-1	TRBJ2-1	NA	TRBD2	TGTGCCAGCAGTGTTGCTAGCGGGACCTCCTACAATGAGCAGTTCTTC	CASSVASGTSYNEQFF